This T cell receptor (beta chain) comes out of a study of OX40 agonist ivuxolimab in advanced cancers. Overall study context: The study treated patients with ivuxolimab, an agonistic anti-OX40 (CD134) antibody. While on treatment, patients had intravenous ivuxolimab at 0.01 to 10 mg/kg every 2 weeks. Overall study findings and caveats: Low normalized clonal expansion also occurred in some nonresponding patients.

Some clones are missing from TCRdb's copy, which holds only in-frame ones; the method was immunoSEQ multiplex PCR. The sample lists about 91,000 clones; more than 70% were seen once. Concerning this clone: Its target is unknown.

This CDR3 spans 16 amino acids. Trimming cost V 1 base and J 5 bases; bases outside gene matches: 6. CDR1 is SGHNT and CDR2 is YENEEA in the germline V gene. The TCR was taken from an adult with an advanced solid tumor such as melanoma, head and neck, liver or kidney cancer. The chain joins TRBV11-3 to TRBJ2-3; 10 bases agree with TRBD2. The sample here was CD4+ or CD8+ T cells sorted from blood, taken in a trial of the OX40 agonist ivuxolimab. CDR3 nucleotide sequence: TGTGCCAGCAGCTTAGGGCTAGCGGGAGAAGGAGATACGCAGTATTTT. Protein sequence: CASSLGLAGEGDTQYF.